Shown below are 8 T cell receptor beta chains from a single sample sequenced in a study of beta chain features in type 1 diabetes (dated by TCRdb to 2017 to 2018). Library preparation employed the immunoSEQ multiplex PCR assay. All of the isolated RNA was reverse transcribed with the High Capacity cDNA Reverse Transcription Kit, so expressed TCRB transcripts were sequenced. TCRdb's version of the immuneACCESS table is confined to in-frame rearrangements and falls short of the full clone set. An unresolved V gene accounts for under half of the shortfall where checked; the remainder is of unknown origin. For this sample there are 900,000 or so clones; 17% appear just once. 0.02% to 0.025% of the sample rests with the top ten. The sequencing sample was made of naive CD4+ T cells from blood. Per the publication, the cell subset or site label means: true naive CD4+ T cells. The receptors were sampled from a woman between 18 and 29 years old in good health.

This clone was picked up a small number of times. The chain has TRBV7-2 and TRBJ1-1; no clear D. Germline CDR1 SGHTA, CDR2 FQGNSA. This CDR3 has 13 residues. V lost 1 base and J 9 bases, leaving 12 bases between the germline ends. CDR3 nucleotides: TGTGCCAGCAGCTTAGGATGGAGCCCACAAGCTTTCTTT. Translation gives CASSLGWSPQAFF.

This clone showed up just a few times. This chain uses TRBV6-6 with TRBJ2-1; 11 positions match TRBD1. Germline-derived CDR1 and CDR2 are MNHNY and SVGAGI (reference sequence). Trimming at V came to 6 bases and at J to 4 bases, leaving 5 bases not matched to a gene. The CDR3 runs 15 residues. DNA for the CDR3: TGTGCCAGCAGCAAAGGGACAGGGGGATACAATGAGCAGTTCTTC. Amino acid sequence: CASSKGTGGYNEQFF.

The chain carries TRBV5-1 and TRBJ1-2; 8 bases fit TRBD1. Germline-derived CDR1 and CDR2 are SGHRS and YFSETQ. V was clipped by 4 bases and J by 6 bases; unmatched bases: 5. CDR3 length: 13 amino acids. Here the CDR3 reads CASSRDRRHGYTF. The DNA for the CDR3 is TGCGCCAGCAGCCGGGACAGGCGACATGGCTACACCTTC.

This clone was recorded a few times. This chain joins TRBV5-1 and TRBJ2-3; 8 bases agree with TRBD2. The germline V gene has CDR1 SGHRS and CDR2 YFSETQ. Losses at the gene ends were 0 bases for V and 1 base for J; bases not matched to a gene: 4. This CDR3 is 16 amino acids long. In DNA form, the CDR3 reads TGCGCCAGCAGCTTGGGAACTAGCGGAGGCACAGATACGCAGTATTTT. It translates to CASSLGTSGGTDTQYF.

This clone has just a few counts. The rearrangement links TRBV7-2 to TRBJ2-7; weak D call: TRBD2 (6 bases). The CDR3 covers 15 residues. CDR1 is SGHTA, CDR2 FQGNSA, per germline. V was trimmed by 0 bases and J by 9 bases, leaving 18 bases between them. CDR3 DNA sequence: TGTGCCAGCAGCTTAGCAGGACTAATCCCTTCTGGGCAGTACTTC. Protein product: CASSLAGLIPSGQYF.

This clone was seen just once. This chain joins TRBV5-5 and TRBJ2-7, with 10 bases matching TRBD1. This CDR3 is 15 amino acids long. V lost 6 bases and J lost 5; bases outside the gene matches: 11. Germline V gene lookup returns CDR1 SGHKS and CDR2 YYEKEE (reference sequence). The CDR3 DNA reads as TGTGCCAGCAACCTCCGTATGACAGGGGGCGACGAGCAGTACTTC. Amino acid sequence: CASNLRMTGGDEQYF. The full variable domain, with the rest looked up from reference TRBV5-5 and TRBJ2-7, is DAGVTQSPTHLIKTRGQQVTLRCSPISGHKSVSWYQQVLGQGPQFIFQYYEKEERGRGNFPDRFSARQFPNYSSELNVNALLLGDSALYLCASNLRMTGGDEQYFGPGTRLTVT.

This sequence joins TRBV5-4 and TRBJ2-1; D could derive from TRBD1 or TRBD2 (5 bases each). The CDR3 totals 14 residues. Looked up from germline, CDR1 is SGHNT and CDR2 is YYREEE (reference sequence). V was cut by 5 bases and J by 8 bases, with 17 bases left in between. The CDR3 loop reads CASSRGPKADEQFF. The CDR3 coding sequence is TGTGCCAGCAGTAGGGGACCCAAAGCCGATGAGCAGTTCTTC.

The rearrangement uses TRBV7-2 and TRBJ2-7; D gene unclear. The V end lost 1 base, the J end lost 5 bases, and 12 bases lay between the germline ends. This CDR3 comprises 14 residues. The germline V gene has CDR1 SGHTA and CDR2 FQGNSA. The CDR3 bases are TGTGCCAGCAGCTTAGTCGCTCCCCGGGACGAGCAGTACTTC. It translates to CASSLVAPRDEQYF.